The present TCR beta chain was sequenced within a study of T-cell memory formation after mild COVID-19. General observations from the study: SARS-CoV-2 specificity was not confirmed for second-wave clones peaking on day 37. CM and EM subsets held most contracting CD4+ clones; EMRA held CD8+ ones. From day 15 to 85, contracting clones were balanced between CD4 and CD8, whereas later expanders leaned toward CD4+.

About this clonotype itself: Its specificity is not known.

The CDR3 spans 14 residues. Germline V gene data show CDR1 as MDHEN and CDR2 as SYDVKM. Trimming pared 4 bases from V and 3 bases from J, leaving 10 bases between. One entry per CDR3 protein results from TCRdb running MiXCR on the 5' RACE reads. Here the sample spans about 110,000 distinct CDR3 sequences, roughly a sixth being singletons. Material for sequencing was PBMCs or a T cell subset sorted from them (not recorded which). The clonotype comes from a man younger than 35 who had mild COVID-19 (a few samples of this study predate the infection). Cell type and time point are not known. This chain joins TRBV28 and TRBJ1-5; the D is unclear. The CDR3 loop reads CASSSGGNNQPQHF. In nucleotides, the CDR3 is TGTGCCAGCAGTTCGGGAGGGAACAATCAGCCCCAGCATTTT.